One sample yielded the 30 T cell receptor beta chains listed below, sequenced in a study of cytomegalovirus exposure and HLA in healthy donors (dated by TCRdb to about 2017). The protocol used for the library was the immunoSEQ multiplex PCR assay. For the multiplex PCR, a mixture combining 60 forward primers for TCR Vbeta segments and 13 reverse primers for TCR Jbeta segments was used. The immuneACCESS repertoire file appears here via TCRdb, limited to in-frame rearrangements. These files lack a portion of the clones; in checked studies, under half of the deficit traces to unresolved V genes, and the cause of the others is not known. This specimen's table enumerates 50,000 or so clones. In total, the top ten clones hold 9% to 15% of the sample. The sample consisted of PBMCs. These TCRs come from a woman aged 60-75 years in good health and CMV-seropositive.

The rearrangement uses TRBV11-3 and TRBJ1-1, with unresolved D. Germline V gene data show CDR1 as SGHNT and CDR2 as YENEEA. V shed 0 bases and J shed 2 bases, with 13 bases lying between them. This CDR3 is built from 16 residues. The CDR3 region has the DNA TGTGCCAGCAGCTTAGATCTAAACCGCCCTAACACTGAAGCTTTCTTT. It codes for CASSLDLNRPNTEAFF. The whole variable domain, filled in from reference TRBV11-3 and TRBJ1-1, reads EAGVVQSPRYKIIEKKQPVAFWCNPISGHNTLYWYLQNLGQGPELLIRYENEEAVDDSQLPKDRFSAERLKGVDSTLKIQPAELGDSAVYLCASSLDLNRPNTEAFFGQGTRLTVV.

CDR3 in amino acids: CASSLRTGTYEQYF. The DNA for the CDR3 is TGTGCCAGCAGTCTTCGGACAGGGACCTACGAGCAGTACTTC. The chain has TRBV6-5 and TRBJ2-7; 8 nucleotides match TRBD1. The CDR3 is made up of 14 amino acids. Trimming took 5 bases from V and 2 from J; bases not matched to a gene: 5. Germline loops: CDR1 MNHEY, CDR2 SVGAGI.

This CDR3 is CASSYLEGGQFF. The DNA of the CDR3 is TGTGCCAGCAGTTATCTGGAAGGCGGGCAGTTCTTC. J is TRBJ2-1 and V is TRBV6-6; D uncertain. V was clipped by 3 bases and J by 12 bases, with 12 bases between them. Germline assignment: CDR1 MNHNY and CDR2 SVGAGI (reference sequence). There are 12 residues in the CDR3.

The CDR3 DNA reads TGTGCCAGCAGCTTGGGACTAGCGGGAGCTCAAGAGACCCAGTACTTC. It is translated as CASSLGLAGAQETQYF. The chain joins TRBV5-4 to TRBJ2-5; TRBD2 matches 12 bases. The CDR3 runs to 16 residues. The V gene end was trimmed by 0 bases and the J gene end by 2 bases; junction bases not matched to a gene: 2. Germline loops: CDR1 SGHNT, CDR2 YYREEE (reference sequence). Variable domain in full (rest from reference TRBV5-4 and TRBJ2-5): ETGVTQSPTHLIKTRGQQVTLRCSSQSGHNTVSWYQQALGQGPQFIFQYYREEENGRGNFPPRFSGLQFPNYSSELNVNALELDDSALYLCASSLGLAGAQETQYFGPGTRLLVL.

The rearrangement joins TRBV6-1 to TRBJ1-1; tentative D call: TRBD1 (5 bases). Trimming shortened V by 8 bases and J by 4 bases, and 11 bases separated the two germline ends. The CDR3 runs 12 residues. Per the germline V gene, CDR1 is MNHNS and CDR2 is SASEGT. CDR3 nucleotide sequence: TGTGCCAGCGGGGGGGTGATCACTGAAGCTTTCTTT. This codes for CASGGVITEAFF.

The chain has TRBV5-4 and TRBJ2-2, with TRBD2 matching 8 bases. Trimming removed 3 bases from V and 2 bases from J; junction bases left unmatched: 9. Germline V gene sequence: CDR1 SGHNT, CDR2 YYREEE (reference sequence). This CDR3 has 17 residues. The CDR3 reads CASSSGPGLVNTGELFF. The CDR3 DNA is TGTGCCAGCAGCTCCGGGCCGGGACTAGTTAACACCGGGGAGCTGTTTTTT.

On this clone: Other DNA sequences within the sample encode an identical CDR3. The chain combines TRBV28 with TRBJ1-2, with TRBD1 matching over 7 bases. The length of the CDR3 is 14 residues. The germline CDR1 and CDR2 sequences are MDHEN and SYDVKM. The ends lost 7 bases at V and 7 bases at J; junction bases unmatched: 12. This chain's CDR3 is CASTLPLQGSGYTF. DNA of the CDR3: TGTGCCAGCACCCTCCCACTACAGGGGTCTGGCTACACCTTC.

The V call is TRBV5-1, the J call TRBJ1-2; 7 positions match TRBD1. J gave up 1 base and V 0 bases, and 3 bases lay outside the gene matches. The CDR3 consists of 15 residues. The germline V gene encodes CDR1 SGHRS and CDR2 YFSETQ. CDR3 region: CASSLGGTDNYGYTF. Written as DNA, the CDR3 is TGCGCCAGCAGCTTGGGCGGGACAGATAACTATGGCTACACCTTC.

The chain recombines TRBV13 with TRBJ1-2; weak D call: TRBD1 (5 bases). Germline-derived CDR1 and CDR2 are PRHDT and FYEKMQ (reference sequence). The length of the CDR3 is 16 residues. Trimming stripped 1 base from V and 4 bases from J, with 16 bases between. CDR3 region: CASSLVSREESYGYTF. DNA of the CDR3: TGTGCCAGCAGCTTAGTTTCCAGGGAAGAAAGCTATGGCTACACCTTC.

This sequence joins TRBV5-4 and TRBJ2-3; perhaps TRBD1 as D (6 bases). The germline gives CDR1 SGHNT, CDR2 YYREEE (reference sequence). This CDR3 is 15 amino acids long. Deletions cut 2 bases from V and 5 bases from J, with 15 bases between. The DNA of the CDR3 is TGTGCCAGCAGCTTAGGGGGATTTGGGCAAGATACGCAGTATTTT. Encoded protein: CASSLGGFGQDTQYF.

V is TRBV18 and J is TRBJ2-5; D is possibly TRBD2 (6 bases). Deletions cut 3 bases from V and 7 bases from J, with 18 bases between. The CDR3 spans 15 residues. Germline V gene sequence: CDR1 KGHSH, CDR2 LQKENI. CDR3 sequence: CASSPLGTVQRTQYF. CDR3 sequence (DNA): TGTGCCAGCTCACCCCTAGGGACTGTCCAACGGACCCAGTACTTC.

The chain carries TRBV6-5 and TRBJ1-2; 8 nucleotides line up with TRBD1. This CDR3 is 12 amino acids long. Germline values: CDR1 MNHEY, CDR2 SVGAGI. The trim removed 5 bases at V and 8 bases at J, leaving 4 bases unmatched. The CDR3 is CASSQGAGGYTF. The CDR3 coding sequence is TGTGCCAGCAGTCAGGGGGCAGGGGGCTACACCTTC.

The chain employs TRBV6-5 and TRBJ2-1; D is uncertain. The V gene's germline CDR1 is MNHEY and CDR2 SVGAGI. The CDR3 spans 15 residues. V gave up 8 bases and J gave up 0 bases, with 14 bases separating them. DNA for the CDR3: TGTGCCAGCCGGGTGTCCCCTGCCTCCTACAATGAGCAGTTCTTC. The encoded protein is CASRVSPASYNEQFF.

The chain combines TRBV7-2 with TRBJ2-7, with 9 bases fitting TRBD1. CDR3 size: 15 residues. The V gene end was trimmed by 1 base and the J gene end by 2 bases; junction bases not matched to a gene: 3. Germline-derived CDR1 and CDR2 are SGHTA and FQGNSA. The CDR3, as DNA: TGTGCCAGCAGCTTAGTGACAGGGGGTACCTACGAGCAGTACTTC. Translating gives CASSLVTGGTYEQYF.

Comments on this clone: This sample includes further DNA sequences coding for the same CDR3. The chain carries TRBV18 and TRBJ2-7, with 8 nucleotides matching TRBD1. The V and J ends lost 3 bases and 2 bases, in that order; junction bases with no gene match: 3. CDR3 size: 14 residues. Germline V CDR1 and CDR2: KGHSH, LQKENI. The CDR3 is CASSPRTGPYEQYF. Written as DNA, the CDR3 is TGTGCCAGCTCACCTCGGACAGGGCCCTACGAGCAGTACTTC.

The chain couples TRBV9 to TRBJ1-5; D possibly corresponds to TRBD1 (6 bases). The CDR3 totals 14 residues. Trimming cost V 4 bases and J 3 bases, with 11 bases left between them. The germline gives CDR1 SGDLS, CDR2 YYNGEE. The CDR3: CASSSTGINQPQHF. The CDR3, as DNA: TGTGCCAGCAGCTCGACAGGAATCAATCAGCCCCAGCATTTT.

This chain links TRBV2 with TRBJ1-1, with TRBD1 matching 9 bases. Germline V lookup: CDR1 SNHLY, CDR2 FYNNEI. Trimming took 8 bases from V and 5 from J; bases not matched to a gene: 9. The CDR3 has 14 residues. CDR3 bases: TGTGCCAGCGGCAAACAGGGGGCTAGTACTGAAGCTTTCTTT. Its translation: CASGKQGASTEAFF.

The rearrangement uses TRBV6-5 and TRBJ2-7; tentative D call: TRBD1 (6 bases). The CDR3 has 12 amino acids. With 5 bases removed from V and 3 bases from J, the gap between germline ends came to 8 bases. Germline loops: CDR1 MNHEY, CDR2 SVGAGI. CDR3 sequence reads: CASSTGNYEQYF. The CDR3, as DNA: TGTGCCAGCAGTACAGGGAACTACGAGCAGTACTTC.

The chain has TRBV7-9 and TRBJ1-6; 7 positions match TRBD1. The length of the CDR3 is 14 residues. V lost 6 bases, J lost 13 bases, and 12 bases stayed unmatched. The germline gives CDR1 SEHNR, CDR2 FQNEAQ (reference sequence). The CDR3 nucleotides read TGTGCCAGCAGTCGGCGGGACAGTCCGTCGCCCCTCCACTTT. Amino acids: CASSRRDSPSPLHF.

This chain links TRBV7-9 with TRBJ1-2; 11 positions agree with TRBD1. The CDR3 runs to 16 residues. With 6 bases clipped from V and 10 bases from J, the junction kept 16 bases outside the gene matches. Germline values: CDR1 SEHNR, CDR2 FQNEAQ (reference sequence). CDR3 in amino acids: CASRRMSGQGGTHYTF. CDR3 in DNA: TGTGCCAGCAGAAGGATGTCGGGACAGGGGGGAACCCACTACACCTTC.

J is TRBJ2-5 and V is TRBV18; D ambiguous. CDR1 and CDR2 from the germline V gene are KGHSH and LQKENI. V lost 5 bases, J lost 5 bases, and 12 bases lay in between. This CDR3 has 13 residues. DNA for the CDR3: TGTGCCAGCTCAACATTGGCGGAGGAGACCCAGTACTTC. Translating gives CASSTLAEETQYF.

The chain combines TRBV27 with TRBJ1-3, with D perhaps matching TRBD1 (6 bases). The CDR3 length is 17 residues. Germline values: CDR1 MNHEY, CDR2 SMNVEV (reference sequence). Trimming removed 0 bases from V and 9 bases from J, with 21 bases in between. The CDR3 here is CASSLSLPAQGQATIYF. CDR3 bases: TGTGCCAGCAGTTTATCGCTTCCCGCGCAGGGGCAAGCCACCATATATTTT.

V usage is TRBV5-6 and J usage is TRBJ1-2; D not resolved. The V gene's germline CDR1 is SGHDT and CDR2 YYEEEE. CDR3 length: 13 residues. V dropped 4 bases and J dropped 0 bases, with 7 bases sitting between them. CDR3 DNA sequence: TGTGCCAGCAGCCCCGTAGCTAACTATGGCTACACCTTC. It yields the protein CASSPVANYGYTF. Using reference TRBV5-6 and TRBJ1-2 for the parts outside the CDR3, the full variable domain is DAGVTQSPTHLIKTRGQQVTLRCSPKSGHDTVSWYQQALGQGPQFIFQYYEEEERQRGNFPDRFSGHQFPNYSSELNVNALLLGDSALYLCASSPVANYGYTFGSGTRLTVV.

The rearrangement uses TRBV5-1 and TRBJ2-1; weak D call: TRBD1 (6 bases). Germline CDR1 SGHRS, CDR2 YFSETQ. With 2 bases removed from V and 5 bases from J, the gap between germline ends came to 14 bases. The CDR3 is made up of 15 amino acids. The CDR3 region is CASSFTGTRNNEQFF. The CDR3 nucleotides are TGCGCCAGCAGCTTCACCGGGACACGGAACAATGAGCAGTTCTTC.

CDR3 loop: CASSSQRDNSPLHF. The CDR3 DNA is TGTGCCAGCTCATCCCAGCGGGATAATTCACCCCTCCACTTT. The chain recombines TRBV18 with TRBJ1-6, with D unclear. The CDR3 is made up of 14 amino acids. V lost 5 bases, J lost 5 bases, and 10 bases lay in between. Germline CDR1 and CDR2: KGHSH and LQKENI. Full variable domain (remainder filled in from reference TRBV18 and TRBJ1-6): NAGVMQNPRHLVRRRGQEARLRCSPMKGHSHVYWYRQLPEEGLKFMVYLQKENIIDESGMPKERFSAEFPKEGPSILRIQQVVRGDSAAYFCASSSQRDNSPLHFGNGTRLTVT.

V and J are TRBV18 and TRBJ1-5; D not certain. CDR1 and CDR2 (germline): KGHSH, LQKENI. V shed 3 bases and J shed 3 bases, with 18 bases lying between them. The CDR3 is 17 amino acids. Here the CDR3 DNA reads TGTGCCAGCTCACCGGGCCAGCGGACGGGGAACAATCAGCCCCAGCATTTT. Its translation is CASSPGQRTGNNQPQHF.

The CDR3 nucleotides read TGTGCCAGCAGTTTCCGGACAGGGGTTAACTATGGCTACACCTTC. Translation gives CASSFRTGVNYGYTF. V usage is TRBV27 and J usage is TRBJ1-2; 9 bases map to TRBD1. V trimming: 3 bases; J trimming: 1 base; junction bases outside the gene matches: 3. The CDR3 is 15 amino acids. Germline-derived CDR1 and CDR2 are MNHEY and SMNVEV (reference sequence).

V and J are TRBV5-1 and TRBJ1-2; TRBD1 agrees at 7 bases. V dropped 5 bases and J dropped 0; count of bases not matched to a gene: 1. In germline, CDR1 is SGHRS, CDR2 YFSETQ. The CDR3 consists of 13 residues. CDR3 amino acids: CASRTGANYGYTF. Written as DNA, the CDR3 is TGCGCCAGCAGAACAGGGGCTAACTATGGCTACACCTTC. The full variable domain, rest sourced from reference TRBV5-1 and TRBJ1-2, is KAGVTQTPRYLIKTRGQQVTLSCSPISGHRSVSWYQQTPGQGLQFLFEYFSETQRNKGNFPGRFSGRQFSNSRSEMNVSTLELGDSALYLCASRTGANYGYTFGSGTRLTVV.

The CDR3 region is CASMRLNTEAFF. The CDR3 bases are TGTGCCAGCATGAGACTAAACACTGAAGCTTTCTTT. V and J are TRBV6-1 and TRBJ1-1; no clear D gene. Germline loops: CDR1 MNHNS, CDR2 SASEGT. The CDR3 consists of 12 residues. Trimming removed 7 bases from V and 2 bases from J, with 8 bases in between.

The chain has TRBV4-1 and TRBJ1-5; 7 bases line up with TRBD1. The ends lost 4 bases at V and 0 bases at J; junction bases unmatched: 3. Germline CDR1 reads MGHRA; CDR2 reads YSYEKL. The CDR3 covers 15 residues. This CDR3 is CASSLDRDSNQPQHF. CDR3 DNA: TGCGCCAGCAGCCTTGACAGGGATAGCAATCAGCCCCAGCATTTT.